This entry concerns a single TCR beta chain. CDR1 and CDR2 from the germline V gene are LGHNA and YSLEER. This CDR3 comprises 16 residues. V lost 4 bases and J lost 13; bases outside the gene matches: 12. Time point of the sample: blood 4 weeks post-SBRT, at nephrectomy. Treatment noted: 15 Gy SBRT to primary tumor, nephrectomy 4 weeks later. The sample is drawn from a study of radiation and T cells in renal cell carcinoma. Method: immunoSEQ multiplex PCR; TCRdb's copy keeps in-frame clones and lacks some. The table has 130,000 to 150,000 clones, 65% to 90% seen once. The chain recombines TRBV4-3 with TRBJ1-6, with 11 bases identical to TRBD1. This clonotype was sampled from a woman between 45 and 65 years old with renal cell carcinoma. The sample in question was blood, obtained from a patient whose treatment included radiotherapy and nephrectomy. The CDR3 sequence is CASSPHPGQGVSPLHF. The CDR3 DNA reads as TGCGCCAGCAGCCCACATCCGGGACAGGGGGTTTCTCCCCTCCACTTT.